The 27 T cell receptor beta chains below were found in one sample sequenced in a study of cytomegalovirus exposure and HLA in healthy donors. The PCR ran on 60 Vbeta and 13 Jbeta primers. The table came from immunoSEQ multiplex PCR; TCRdb's copy has only in-frame clones and leaves some out. The profile shows some 98,000 clones, about three quarters of them singletons. What was sequenced was PBMCs. The receptors were gathered from a man aged 35 to 55 in good health and CMV-seronegative.

Here the CDR3 reads CAWSVRDWQYF. The CDR3 DNA is TGTGCCTGGAGTGTACGAGACTGGCAGTATTTT. This chain joins TRBV30 and TRBJ2-3; D not certain. The CDR3 spans 11 residues. The germline V and J ends were trimmed by 0 bases and 11 bases, with 9 bases remaining between them. Germline V gene lookup returns CDR1 GTSNPN and CDR2 SVGIG (reference sequence).

This rearrangement joins TRBV5-8 to TRBJ2-5; D may be TRBD1 (6 bases). Germline-derived CDR1 and CDR2 are SGHTS and YDEGEE. The V end was cut by 7 bases, the J end by 3 bases, with 25 bases between. The CDR3 extends over 17 amino acids. CDR3 sequence (DNA): TGTGCCAGCCCGATAACCCCGGGACAAGCAAAAGAAGAGACCCAGTACTTC. Translating gives CASPITPGQAKEETQYF.

This clone was recorded once. The rearrangement uses TRBV6-1 and TRBJ2-7; a possible D gene is TRBD1 (5 bases). The CDR3 runs to 13 residues. CDR1 is MNHNS, CDR2 SASEGT, per germline. Trimming removed 2 bases from V and 2 bases from J, with 7 bases in between. The CDR3 region is CASSESDTYEQYF. The CDR3 bases are TGTGCCAGCAGTGAATCGGACACCTACGAGCAGTACTTC.

The chain carries TRBV5-8 and TRBJ1-4; tentative D call: TRBD1 (6 bases). The germline gives CDR1 SGHTS, CDR2 YDEGEE. V lost 7 bases and J 7 bases, leaving 17 bases between the germline ends. The CDR3 runs 14 residues. CDR3 in DNA: TGTGCCAGCGGAGGACAGCCTAGGATTGAAAAACTGTTTTTT. Translated, it gives CASGGQPRIEKLFF.

The chain combines TRBV6-1 with TRBJ1-5; unclear D gene. CDR1 is MNHNS and CDR2 is SASEGT in the germline V gene. Between the trimmed V and J ends, which lost 0 bases and 10 bases, there was a span of 16 bases. The CDR3 extends over 15 amino acids. The CDR3 spells CASSEALQQYKPQHF. The CDR3 coding sequence is TGTGCCAGCAGTGAAGCGCTTCAACAGTACAAACCCCAGCATTTT.

The chain has TRBV29-1 and TRBJ2-1, with TRBD1 matching over 7 bases. CDR3 length: 14 amino acids. Germline trimming cut 6 bases from V and 5 bases from J; bases unmatched to any gene: 10. Germline values: CDR1 SQVTM, CDR2 ANQGSEA. Here the CDR3 reads CSVPRGSFDNEQFF. The DNA for the CDR3 is TGCAGCGTGCCCAGGGGGTCTTTCGACAATGAGCAGTTCTTC.

The genes are TRBV2 and TRBJ1-1, with D unclear. Trimming left V 6 bases short and J 5 bases short, with 10 bases between. The CDR3 has 12 residues. Germline CDR1 is SNHLY and CDR2 is FYNNEI. Written as DNA, the CDR3 is TGTGCCAGCAGACCCCCTAGGACTGAAGCTTTCTTT. This sequence encodes CASRPPRTEAFF.

This chain joins TRBV6-5 and TRBJ1-6; 7 bases line up with TRBD1. The CDR3 sequence is 12 residues long. Trimming removed 11 bases from V and 5 bases from J; junction bases left unmatched: 3. Germline V gives CDR1 MNHEY, CDR2 SVGAGI. Written as DNA, the CDR3 is TGTGCCGCGGGGACAGATAATTCACCCCTCCACTTT. The encoded protein is CAAGTDNSPLHF.

The chain has TRBV7-6 and TRBJ2-7; a weak D match, TRBD2 (5 bases). The ends were cut back, 2 bases at V and 4 bases at J, with 15 bases in the middle. CDR1 and CDR2 (germline): SGHVS, FNYEAQ. This CDR3 is built from 15 residues. CDR3 nucleotides: TGTGCCAGCAGCTTACGCCGGGATCCCGGATACGAGCAGTACTTC. It translates to CASSLRRDPGYEQYF. The full variable domain, completed using reference TRBV7-6 and TRBJ2-7, is GAGVSQSPRYKVTKRGQDVALRCDPISGHVSLYWYRQALGQGPEFLTYFNYEAQQDKSGLPNDRFSAERPEGSISTLTIQRTEQRDSAMYRCASSLRRDPGYEQYFGPGTRLTVT.

CDR3 in amino acids: CASSRSGNTEAFF. CDR3 nucleotide sequence: TGCGCCAGCAGCAGGTCAGGGAACACTGAAGCTTTCTTT. The chain combines TRBV5-1 with TRBJ1-1; D remains ambiguous. The ends were cut back, 4 bases at V and 1 base at J, with 8 bases in the middle. The length of the CDR3 is 13 residues. Germline CDR1 SGHRS, CDR2 YFSETQ.

The chain carries TRBV30 and TRBJ1-1; no clear D. The V end lost 2 bases, the J end lost 0 bases, and 7 bases lay between the germline ends. The germline V gene encodes CDR1 GTSNPN and CDR2 SVGIG (reference sequence). This CDR3 is built from 13 residues. CDR3 DNA: TGTGCCTGGAGTCAGACATTGAACACTGAAGCTTTCTTT. Its translation is CAWSQTLNTEAFF.

This CDR3 reads CASSEDRAKNIQYF. The CDR3 nucleotides read TGCGCCAGCAGTGAGGACAGGGCCAAAAACATTCAGTACTTC. The V gene is TRBV10-2, the J gene TRBJ2-4; possibly TRBD1 for D (6 bases). The CDR3 is 14 residues long. V was cut by 2 bases and J by 1 base, with 6 bases left in between. The V gene's germline CDR1 is WSHSY and CDR2 SAAADI.

The chain combines TRBV2 with TRBJ1-1; D call uncertain. Germline lookup yields CDR1 SNHLY and CDR2 FYNNEI. V was shortened by 3 bases and J by 1 base, with 9 bases between the two germline ends. This CDR3 has 14 amino acids. CDR3: CASSDLSGNTEAFF. CDR3 DNA: TGTGCCAGCAGTGATCTATCCGGGAACACTGAAGCTTTCTTT.

V is TRBV5-4 and J is TRBJ1-4, with D unclear. The V and J ends lost 4 bases and 7 bases respectively, with 23 bases between them. Looked up from germline, CDR1 is SGHNT and CDR2 is YYREEE (reference sequence). The CDR3 length is 17 residues. CDR3 DNA sequence: TGTGCCAGCAGCCTGGGCTCGGATGGGCGTGAAGGTGAAAAACTGTTTTTT. It yields the protein CASSLGSDGREGEKLFF. The variable domain in full, completed from reference TRBV5-4 and TRBJ1-4, reads ETGVTQSPTHLIKTRGQQVTLRCSSQSGHNTVSWYQQALGQGPQFIFQYYREEENGRGNFPPRFSGLQFPNYSSELNVNALELDDSALYLCASSLGSDGREGEKLFFGSGTQLSVL.

This clone was detected only once. The gene calls are TRBV19 and TRBJ2-6; D unresolved. Trimming pared 3 bases from V and 4 bases from J, leaving 10 bases between. The length of the CDR3 is 15 residues. Germline V CDR1 and CDR2: LNHDA, SQIVND (reference sequence). CDR3 sequence reads: CASSILAAGANVLTF. CDR3 coding DNA: TGTGCCAGTAGTATTTTGGCAGCGGGGGCCAACGTCCTGACTTTC.

This clone was recorded only once. The gene calls are TRBV6-1 and TRBJ2-6; the match to TRBD1 covers 9 bases. CDR1 and CDR2 (germline): MNHNS, SASEGT. Germline trimming cut 4 bases from V and 4 bases from J; bases unmatched to any gene: 11. The CDR3 has 18 amino acids. The DNA of the CDR3 is TGTGCCAGCAGTGCTTGGGGACAGGGACCTTCCGGGGCCAACGTCCTGACTTTC. Protein sequence: CASSAWGQGPSGANVLTF.

The genes are TRBV7-9 and TRBJ2-7; 8 bases match TRBD1. CDR1 and CDR2 (germline): SEHNR, FQNEAQ (reference sequence). The ends lost 5 bases at V and 5 bases at J; junction bases unmatched: 5. The CDR3 consists of 13 residues. The CDR3 is CASSIDRGHEQYF. The CDR3 region has the DNA TGTGCCAGCAGCATTGACAGGGGCCACGAGCAGTACTTC.

This clone was found once. The chain joins TRBV7-9 to TRBJ1-1; 8 positions agree with TRBD1. The V segment lost 5 bases and the J segment 6 bases; nucleotides outside the gene matches: 5. Germline values: CDR1 SEHNR, CDR2 FQNEAQ (reference sequence). This CDR3 is 13 amino acids long. This CDR3 reads CASSLDRGAEAFF. The CDR3 DNA is TGTGCCAGCAGCCTAGACAGGGGTGCTGAAGCTTTCTTT.

The chain has TRBV18 and TRBJ2-2; 8 bases map to TRBD1. Germline CDR1 is KGHSH and CDR2 is LQKENI. The CDR3 loop spans 15 amino acids. V lost 1 base to trimming and J lost 6 bases; unmatched junction nucleotides: 4. The CDR3 here is CASSPRGQGPGELFF. DNA for the CDR3: TGTGCCAGCTCACCACGAGGACAGGGTCCCGGGGAGCTGTTTTTT.

The V and J genes are TRBV7-2 and TRBJ1-1; possible D gene TRBD1, 5 bases. The CDR3 sequence is 17 residues long. Germline V gives CDR1 SGHTA, CDR2 FQGNSA. The ends were cut back, 1 base at V and 3 bases at J, with 18 bases in the middle. In DNA form, the CDR3 reads TGTGCCAGCAGCTTAGGCACAGGACACCGGGTGGACACTGAAGCTTTCTTT. This sequence encodes CASSLGTGHRVDTEAFF.

This rearrangement joins TRBV18 to TRBJ2-2, with a weak D call TRBD2 (5 bases). The CDR3 spans 17 residues. V was shortened by 3 bases and J by 0 bases, with 14 bases between the two germline ends. Germline loops: CDR1 KGHSH, CDR2 LQKENI. CDR3 sequence (DNA): TGTGCCAGCTCACCGGTCTGGCCGGGGTCGAACACCGGGGAGCTGTTTTTT. It is translated as CASSPVWPGSNTGELFF.

The J gene is TRBJ1-1, the V gene TRBV10-3; TRBD1 agrees at 7 bases. This CDR3 has 14 residues. J gave up 4 bases and V 2 bases, and 4 bases lay outside the gene matches. CDR1 is ENHRY and CDR2 is SYGVKD in the germline V gene. The CDR3, as DNA: TGTGCCATCAGTGAGATATCAGGGGGCACTGAAGCTTTCTTT. It encodes CAISEISGGTEAFF.

The rearrangement joins TRBV6-1 to TRBJ2-5; D is ambiguous. The CDR3 covers 11 residues. V shed 3 bases and J shed 7 bases, with 6 bases lying between them. Per the germline V gene, CDR1 is MNHNS and CDR2 is SASEGT. The CDR3 here is CASSEVGTQYF. CDR3 in DNA: TGTGCCAGCAGTGAGGTCGGGACCCAGTACTTC.

The chain couples TRBV11-2 to TRBJ2-1, with D tentatively TRBD1 (5 bases). CDR3 length equals 15 residues. V shed 4 bases and J shed 6 bases, with 16 bases lying between them. The germline CDR1 and CDR2 sequences are SGHAT and FQNNGV. The CDR3 here is CASSSLRDDRNEQFF. The CDR3 DNA reads as TGTGCCAGCAGCTCCCTCAGGGATGATCGCAATGAGCAGTTCTTC.

This clone has a handful of counts. This chain links TRBV6-4 with TRBJ2-3; TRBD1 matches at 7 bases. Germline V CDR1 and CDR2: MRHNA, SNTAGT. Unmatched junction bases numbered 7, after V lost 5 bases and J lost 2 bases. The CDR3 contains 15 residues. The CDR3 sequence: CASSYTGATTDTQYF. CDR3 bases: TGTGCCAGCAGTTATACAGGGGCTACCACAGATACGCAGTATTTT.

The V and J genes are TRBV19 and TRBJ1-1; TRBD1 might be the D (5 bases). Germline CDR1 is LNHDA and CDR2 is SQIVND (reference sequence). The CDR3 length is 18 residues. V gave up 3 bases and J gave up 6 bases, with 26 bases separating them. The CDR3 coding sequence is TGTGCCAGTAGTATCCCCCTCCCAGGGATCGTATTTGTTCCTGAAGCTTTCTTT. Its protein is CASSIPLPGIVFVPEAFF.

The genes are TRBV5-1 and TRBJ2-7; 11 bases are a match to TRBD2. Germline V gene data show CDR1 as SGHRS and CDR2 as YFSETQ. Losses at the gene ends were 0 bases for V and 3 bases for J; bases not matched to a gene: 11. The CDR3 is 18 amino acids. The CDR3 loop is CASSLGPTLAGANYEQYF. CDR3 DNA: TGCGCCAGCAGCTTGGGCCCCACACTAGCGGGGGCCAACTACGAGCAGTACTTC. Looking up the rest from reference TRBV5-1 and TRBJ2-7 gives the full variable domain: KAGVTQTPRYLIKTRGQQVTLSCSPISGHRSVSWYQQTPGQGLQFLFEYFSETQRNKGNFPGRFSGRQFSNSRSEMNVSTLELGDSALYLCASSLGPTLAGANYEQYFGPGTRLTVT.